This TCR beta chain was captured in a study of T cells in Graves' hyperthyroidism and ophthalmopathy. Findings of the study overall: Ophthalmopathy, which appeared later, was predicted by the model a median 6.5 months before onset.

Between the trimmed V and J ends, which lost 4 bases and 4 bases, there was a span of 14 bases. The germline gives CDR1 MNHEY, CDR2 SVGAGI. This CDR3 region has 15 residues. Amplified TCR beta CDR3 regions derived from RNA transcripts. When the TCR CDR3 underwent first-round RT-PCR, the HTBI primer set was used. TCRdb reanalysed the multiplex PCR reads using MiXCR and keeps one entry per CDR3 protein. The top ten clones hold 31% of a sample with around 700,000 distinct CDR3 sequences, over 35% of them seen once. A remark on this clonotype: Its antigen is unidentified.

The material sequenced was blood. The J gene is TRBJ1-5, the V gene TRBV6-5; possible D gene TRBD1, 6 bases. The TCR originated in a woman in her 40s with Graves' hyperthyroidism. CDR3 region: CASSLLNRANQPQHF. CDR3 sequence (DNA): TGTGCCAGCAGTTTGCTAAACAGGGCTAATCAGCCCCAGCATTTT.